Described below is a single T cell receptor beta chain sequence and its context. Profiling relied on immunoSEQ multiplex PCR, and the TCRdb table lists in-frame clones only, not all of them. This table holds fewer than 65,000 clones, roughly 90% found once. The data were taken from a study of blood T cell repertoires in COVID-19. Study details: COVID-19 samples, acute and convalescent, were from the United States, Italy and Spain.

CDR3 length equals 13 residues. This chain links TRBV1 with TRBJ2-4; the D call in the table, TRBD2, was not verified against the DNA. TRBV1 is classified as a pseudogene. The clonotype originates from a man aged 50 to 59 with acute or convalescent COVID-19. Sequencing input: peripheral blood. CDR3 sequence: CTSSQPASNLQYF. The CDR3 nucleotides read TGCACCAGCAGCCAGCCAGCTAGCAACCTTCAGTACTTC.